A selection of T cell receptor beta chains follows, all from one sample in a study of OX40 agonist ivuxolimab in advanced cancers. Clones were sequenced by immunoSEQ multiplex PCR, and TCRdb holds only the in-frame ones, with some missing. The sample holds some 55,000 clones, more than 85% seen once. The sample was CD4+ or CD8+ T cells sorted from blood, taken in a trial of the OX40 agonist ivuxolimab. All receptors derive from an adult with an advanced solid tumor such as melanoma, head and neck, liver or kidney cancer. CDR3s include the opening cysteine and the closing phenylalanine or tryptophan. Fields, in order: J gene, V gene, D gene, CDR3 protein. The D gene is left open where the match is weak.

TRBJ1-1,TRBV14,.,CASSQGIRTEAFF
TRBJ2-2,TRBV29-1,.,CSVLGGSGTGELFF
TRBJ1-2,TRBV2,TRBD1,CASSALQGALGYTF
TRBJ2-2,TRBV7-2,.,CASSLAGAWSPRGFSNTGELFF
TRBJ1-2,TRBV7-9,.,CASSLAEGTYGYTF
TRBJ1-5,TRBV7-9,.,CASSLAGYSNQPQHF
TRBJ1-4,TRBV21-1,.,CASSSRVLRPGNEKLFF
TRBJ2-3,TRBV7-9,.,CASTQGPQTQYF
TRBJ1-1,TRBV29-1,.,CSVEKVLGRTEAFF
TRBJ2-1,TRBV19,TRBD2,CASSFIRTGGGNEQFF
TRBJ2-5,TRBV5-4,TRBD1,CASSATGSQETQYF
TRBJ1-4,TRBV25-1,.,CASSEVGSEKLFF
TRBJ2-1,TRBV5-1,.,CASSLGGSYNEQFF
TRBJ2-2,TRBV4-1,.,CASSHTVGVGGELFF
TRBJ1-2,TRBV7-2,TRBD1,CASSPGQGGYGYTF
TRBJ1-2,TRBV7-9,.,CASSLSYGYTF
TRBJ2-7,TRBV10-3,TRBD2,CAISATEGLAGGHGYEQYF
TRBJ2-5,TRBV6-6,.,CASNRDGQAQYF